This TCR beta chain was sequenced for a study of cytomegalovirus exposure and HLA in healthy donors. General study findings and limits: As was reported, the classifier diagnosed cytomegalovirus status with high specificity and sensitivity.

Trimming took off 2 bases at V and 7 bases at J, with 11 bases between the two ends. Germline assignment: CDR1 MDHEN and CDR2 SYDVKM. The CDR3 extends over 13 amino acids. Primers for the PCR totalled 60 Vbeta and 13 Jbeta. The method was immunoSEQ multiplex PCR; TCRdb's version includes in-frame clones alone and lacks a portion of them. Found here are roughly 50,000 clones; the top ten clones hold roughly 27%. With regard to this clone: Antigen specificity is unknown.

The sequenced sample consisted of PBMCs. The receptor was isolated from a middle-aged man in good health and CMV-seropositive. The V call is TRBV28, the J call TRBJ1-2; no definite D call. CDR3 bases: TGTGCCAGCAGTTTAATTGGGCTGGGTGGCTACACCTTC. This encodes CASSLIGLGGYTF.